This T cell receptor beta chain was sequenced for a study of T cell repertoires in cytomegalovirus infection. Overall study: Indications of both CMV infection and matching HLA type were provided by public TCR beta signatures.

Broader study findings: Adding up the frequency of public TCR beta families identified people who carried CMV plus the relevant HLA.

TCRdb re-called the reads with MiXCR, one entry per CDR3 protein. The repertoire includes 100,000 to 150,000 distinct CDR3 sequences, more than 20% of them detected once, and about 37% sits in the top ten. Concerning this clonotype itself: The target antigen is unknown.

Specimen: PBMCs, sequenced either directly or after in vitro stimulation (not recorded which). The TCR comes from a human donor in good health (CMV status not recorded). Some clones in this sample may be carry-over from other donors' samples.

The CDR3 DNA is TGTGCCAGCAGCTTGAGCGGGCCCACAGATACGCAGTATTTT. Translation gives CASSLSGPTDTQYF. The chain combines TRBV7-8 with TRBJ2-3; tentatively, D is TRBD2 (6 bases). Germline V gene lookup returns CDR1 SGHVS and CDR2 FQNEAQ. The length of the CDR3 is 14 residues. The ends were cut back, 3 bases at V and 2 bases at J, with 9 bases in the middle.